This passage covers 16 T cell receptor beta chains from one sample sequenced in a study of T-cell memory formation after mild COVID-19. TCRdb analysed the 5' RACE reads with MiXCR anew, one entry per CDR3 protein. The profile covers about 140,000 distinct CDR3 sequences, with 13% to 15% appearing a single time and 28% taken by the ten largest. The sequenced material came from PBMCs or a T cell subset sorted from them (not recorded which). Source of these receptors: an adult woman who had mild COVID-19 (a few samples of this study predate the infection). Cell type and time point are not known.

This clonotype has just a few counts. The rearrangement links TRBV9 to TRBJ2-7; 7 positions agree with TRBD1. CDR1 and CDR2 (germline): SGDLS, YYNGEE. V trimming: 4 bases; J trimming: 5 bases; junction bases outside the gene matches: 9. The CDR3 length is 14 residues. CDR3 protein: CASSPWDRSDEQYF. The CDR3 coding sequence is TGTGCCAGCAGCCCCTGGGACAGATCGGACGAGCAGTACTTC.

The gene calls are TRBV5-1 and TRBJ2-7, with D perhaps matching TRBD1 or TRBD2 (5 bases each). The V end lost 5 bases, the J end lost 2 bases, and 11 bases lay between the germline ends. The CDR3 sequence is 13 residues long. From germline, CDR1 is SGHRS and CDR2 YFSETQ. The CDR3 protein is CASSTGTPYEQYF. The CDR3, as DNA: TGCGCCAGCAGTACCGGGACCCCCTACGAGCAGTACTTC.

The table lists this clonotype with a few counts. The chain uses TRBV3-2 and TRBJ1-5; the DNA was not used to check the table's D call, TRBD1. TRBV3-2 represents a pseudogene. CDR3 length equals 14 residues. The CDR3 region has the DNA TGTGCCAGCCGAAACCAGGGGGTAACTCAGCCCCAGCATTTT. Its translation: CASRNQGVTQPQHF.

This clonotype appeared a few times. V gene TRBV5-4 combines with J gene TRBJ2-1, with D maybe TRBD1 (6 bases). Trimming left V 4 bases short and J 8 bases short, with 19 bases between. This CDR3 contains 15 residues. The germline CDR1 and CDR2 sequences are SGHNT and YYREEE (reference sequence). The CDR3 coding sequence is TGTGCCAGCAGCCCGGCCAGGGGAAGGCTCGATGAGCAGTTCTTC. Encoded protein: CASSPARGRLDEQFF.

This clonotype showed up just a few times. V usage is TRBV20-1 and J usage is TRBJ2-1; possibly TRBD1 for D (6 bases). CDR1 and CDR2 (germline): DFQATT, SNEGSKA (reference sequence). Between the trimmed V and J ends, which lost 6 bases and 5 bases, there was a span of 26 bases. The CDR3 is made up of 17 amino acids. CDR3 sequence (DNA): TGCAGTGCCCTCGAGGGGGAAGTAGTAGGGCGGAACAATGAGCAGTTCTTC. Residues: CSALEGEVVGRNNEQFF.

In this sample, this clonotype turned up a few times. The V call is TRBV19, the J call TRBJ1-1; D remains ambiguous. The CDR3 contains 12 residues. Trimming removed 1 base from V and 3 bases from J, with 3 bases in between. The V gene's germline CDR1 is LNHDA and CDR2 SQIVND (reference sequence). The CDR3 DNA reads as TGTGCCAGTAGTATAGGGTACACTGAAGCTTTCTTT. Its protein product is CASSIGYTEAFF. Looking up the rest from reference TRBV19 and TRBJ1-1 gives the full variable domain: DGGITQSPKYLFRKEGQNVTLSCEQNLNHDAMYWYRQDPGQGLRLIYYSQIVNDFQKGDIAEGYSVSREKKESFPLTVTSAQKNPTAFYLCASSIGYTEAFFGQGTRLTVV.

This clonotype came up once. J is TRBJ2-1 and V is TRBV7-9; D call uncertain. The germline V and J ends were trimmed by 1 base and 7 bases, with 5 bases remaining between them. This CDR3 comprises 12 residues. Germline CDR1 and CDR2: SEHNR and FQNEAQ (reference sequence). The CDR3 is CASSLGKNEQFF. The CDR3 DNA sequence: TGTGCCAGCAGCTTAGGAAAGAATGAGCAGTTCTTC.

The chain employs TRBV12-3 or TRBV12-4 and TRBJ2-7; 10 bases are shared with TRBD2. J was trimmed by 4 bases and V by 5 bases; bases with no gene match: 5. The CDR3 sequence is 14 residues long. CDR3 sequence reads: CASSDGLAAYEQYF. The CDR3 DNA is TGTGCCAGCAGTGACGGACTAGCGGCATACGAGCAGTACTTC.

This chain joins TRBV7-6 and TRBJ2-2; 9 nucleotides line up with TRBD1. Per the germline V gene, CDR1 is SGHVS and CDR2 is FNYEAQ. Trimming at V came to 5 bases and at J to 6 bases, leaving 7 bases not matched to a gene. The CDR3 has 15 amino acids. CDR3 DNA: TGTGCCAGCAGCCCGAGGACAGGGGAAGCCGGGGAGCTGTTTTTT. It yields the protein CASSPRTGEAGELFF.

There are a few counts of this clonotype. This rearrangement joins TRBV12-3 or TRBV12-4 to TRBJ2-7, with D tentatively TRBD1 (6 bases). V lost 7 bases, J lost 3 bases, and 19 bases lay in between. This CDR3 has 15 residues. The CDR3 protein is CASTLSGTSSYEQYF. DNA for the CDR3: TGTGCCAGCACCCTAAGTGGGACAAGCAGCTACGAGCAGTACTTC.

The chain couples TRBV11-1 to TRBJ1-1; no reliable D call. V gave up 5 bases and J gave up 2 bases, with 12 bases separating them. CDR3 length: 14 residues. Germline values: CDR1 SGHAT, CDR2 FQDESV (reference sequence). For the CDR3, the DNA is TGTGCCAGCAGCCCATGGGCCGGAAACACTGAAGCTTTCTTT. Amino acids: CASSPWAGNTEAFF.

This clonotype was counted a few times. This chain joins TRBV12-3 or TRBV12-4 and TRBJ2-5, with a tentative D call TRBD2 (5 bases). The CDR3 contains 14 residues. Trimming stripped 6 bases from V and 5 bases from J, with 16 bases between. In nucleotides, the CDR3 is TGTGCCAGCAGGACGGGGTCCATGGCGGAGACCCAGTACTTC. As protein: CASRTGSMAETQYF.

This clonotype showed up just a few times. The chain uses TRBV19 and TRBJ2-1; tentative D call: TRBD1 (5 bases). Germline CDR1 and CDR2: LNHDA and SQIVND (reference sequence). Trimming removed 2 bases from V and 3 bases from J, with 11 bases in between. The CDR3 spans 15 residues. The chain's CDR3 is CASSIPRAHYNEQFF. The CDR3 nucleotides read TGTGCCAGTAGTATACCCAGGGCCCACTACAATGAGCAGTTCTTC.

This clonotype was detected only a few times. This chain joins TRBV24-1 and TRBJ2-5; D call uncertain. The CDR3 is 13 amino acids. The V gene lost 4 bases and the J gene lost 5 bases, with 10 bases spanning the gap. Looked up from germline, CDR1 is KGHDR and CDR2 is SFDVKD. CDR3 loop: CATSDPTLETQYF. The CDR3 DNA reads TGTGCCACCAGTGACCCAACTCTTGAGACCCAGTACTTC.

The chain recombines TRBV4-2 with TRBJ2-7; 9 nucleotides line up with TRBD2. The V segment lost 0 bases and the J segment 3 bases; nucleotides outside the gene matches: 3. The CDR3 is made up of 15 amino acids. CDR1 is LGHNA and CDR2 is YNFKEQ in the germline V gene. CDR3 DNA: TGTGCCAGCAGCCAAGAGGCGACTAGCGGCTACGAGCAGTACTTC. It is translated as CASSQEATSGYEQYF.

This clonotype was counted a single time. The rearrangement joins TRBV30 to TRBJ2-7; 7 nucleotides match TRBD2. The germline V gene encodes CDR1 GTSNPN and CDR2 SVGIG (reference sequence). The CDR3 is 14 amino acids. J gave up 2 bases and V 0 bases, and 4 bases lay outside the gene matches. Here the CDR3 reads CAWSVGEGPYEQYF. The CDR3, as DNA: TGTGCCTGGAGTGTAGGGGAGGGGCCCTACGAGCAGTACTTC.